This TCR beta chain was identified during a study of shared clonotypes between healthy human individuals. Study summary: The donors, two women and three men, were aged 18 to 49.

For each subset, genomic DNA was distributed in equal portions over several immunoSEQ plates. Sequenced by immunoSEQ multiplex PCR; TCRdb stores in-frame clones only, minus some. The data show 200,000 to 250,000 clones, 65% to 70% seen once. The CDR3 totals 15 residues. CDR1 and CDR2 from the germline V gene are SGHTA and FQGNSA. Trimming pared 7 bases from V and 1 base from J, leaving 14 bases between. This clone was counted between two and nine times. Antigen specificity is unknown. Study outcomes and limitations: Researchers found naive subsets generally carried larger estimated richness than memory subsets. Clonotypes shared by all four sorted-subset donors had higher generation probabilities than non-shared clonotypes.

Sequencing was performed on memory CD4+ T cells sorted from blood. As for subset: CD45RA-negative fraction. The source is a young man in good health. This rearrangement joins TRBV7-2 to TRBJ2-1; perhaps TRBD2 as D (6 bases). The CDR3 reads CASILADVSYNEQFF. The CDR3 DNA is TGTGCCAGCATACTAGCTGACGTTTCCTACAATGAGCAGTTCTTC.